This TCR beta chain was sequenced during a study of T cell responses to AZD1222 COVID-19 vaccine. Points from the study as a whole: Donors skewed white British and female; clonal diversity was possibly underestimated. Variant regions that are unmutated are reportedly the target of nearly half of spike-specific TCRs.

On this clone itself: Its specificity is not known. One junction end does not reproduce the germline sequence, and a read error may be involved.

Libraries were prepared by immunoSEQ multiplex PCR; TCRdb keeps only in-frame clonotypes and omits some of them. Of approximately 70,000 clones in the sample, roughly 88% are singletons; the top ten hold more than 8%. The clonotype originates from an adult who received the MenACWY meningococcal vaccine as a control. Sequenced material: peripheral blood, taken 28 days after the second dose of the MenACWY control vaccine.

The CDR3 nucleotides are TGTGCCAGCAGTGAAGTGGAGCCCTATTATTTT. It encodes CASSEVEPYYF. This chain uses TRBV6-1 with TRBJ1-1; D unclear. Germline CDR1 reads MNHNS; CDR2 reads SASEGT. The CDR3 covers 11 residues.